These 12 T cell receptor beta chains came from one sample sequenced in a study of blood T cell repertoires in COVID-19. Profiled with immunoSEQ multiplex PCR; TCRdb holds only in-frame clones, not every one. Seen here are hundreds of thousands of clones, around nine tenths observed once, and the top ten hold 4.3%. Material: peripheral blood. Receptors were obtained from a woman aged 25 to 39 with acute or convalescent COVID-19.

In this sample, this clone turned up once. The V call is TRBV10-3, the J call TRBJ2-3; 14 nucleotides line up with TRBD2. Trimming at V came to 6 bases and at J to 3 bases, leaving 8 bases not matched to a gene. There are 17 residues in the CDR3. Germline V gene sequence: CDR1 ENHRY, CDR2 SYGVKD. In DNA form, the CDR3 reads TGTGCCATCAGCCGTATGACTAGCGGGGGGGCGACAGATACGCAGTATTTT. It encodes CAISRMTSGGATDTQYF.

This chain links TRBV11-1 with TRBJ2-7; 8 bases agree with TRBD2. The CDR3 spans 13 residues. CDR1 is SGHAT and CDR2 is FQDESV in the germline V gene (reference sequence). V lost 3 bases to trimming and J lost 2 bases; unmatched junction nucleotides: 0. The CDR3 DNA reads TGTGCCAGCAGCTTCGGGGGGGCCTACGAGCAGTACTTC. Translation: CASSFGGAYEQYF.

This clone was seen just once. This rearrangement joins TRBV11-2 to TRBJ1-2, with TRBD1 matching over 7 bases. The CDR3 loop spans 12 amino acids. V shed 5 bases and J 9 bases; nucleotides not matched to a gene: 6. Germline V gives CDR1 SGHAT, CDR2 FQNNGV. CDR3 DNA: TGTGCCAGCAGCACACAGGGGAGAAGCTACACCTTC. This encodes CASSTQGRSYTF. Full variable domain (remainder filled in from reference TRBV11-2 and TRBJ1-2): EAGVAQSPRYKIIEKRQSVAFWCNPISGHATLYWYQQILGQGPKLLIQFQNNGVVDDSQLPKDRFSAERLKGVDSTLKIQPAKLEDSAVYLCASSTQGRSYTFGSGTRLTVV.

This chain connects TRBV18 to TRBJ1-6, with D hard to call. Germline V gives CDR1 KGHSH, CDR2 LQKENI. The V end was cut by 2 bases, the J end by 6 bases, with 5 bases between. The CDR3 contains 13 residues. CDR3 sequence (DNA): TGTGCCAGCTCACCAGTAGCTAATTCACCCCTCCACTTT. Its translation: CASSPVANSPLHF.

The gene calls are TRBV28 and TRBJ1-4; possibly TRBD1 for D (5 bases). The CDR3 has 18 amino acids. V was trimmed by 3 bases and J by 4 bases, leaving 21 bases between them. The germline gives CDR1 MDHEN, CDR2 SYDVKM. This CDR3 is CASSFVLGAGLVNEKLFF. CDR3 DNA: TGTGCCAGCAGTTTTGTGTTAGGGGCAGGGCTGGTTAATGAAAAACTGTTTTTT.

The CDR3 DNA is TGTGCCAGCAGCCCAGAGGGGGGTGAGTGGGCTTTCTTT. Protein product: CASSPEGGEWAFF. The chain employs TRBV3-1 (or the pseudogene TRBV3-2) and TRBJ1-1; possibly TRBD1 for D (6 bases). CDR1 LGHDT and CDR2 YNNKEL come from the germline V gene (reference sequence). The CDR3 has 13 amino acids. V lost 4 bases and J 11 bases, leaving 17 bases between the germline ends.

J is TRBJ2-3 and V is TRBV2; D might be TRBD2 (6 bases). There are 15 residues in the CDR3. Deletions cut 2 bases from V and 4 bases from J, with 13 bases between. CDR1 and CDR2 from the germline V gene are SNHLY and FYNNEI. The CDR3 loop is CASSETRLGADTQYF. CDR3 coding DNA: TGTGCCAGCAGTGAAACACGACTAGGGGCAGATACGCAGTATTTT.

This rearrangement joins TRBV2 to TRBJ2-3; D perhaps matches TRBD2 (6 bases). V dropped 6 bases and J dropped 7 bases, with 23 bases sitting between them. Germline V gives CDR1 SNHLY, CDR2 FYNNEI. The length of the CDR3 is 16 residues. The CDR3 DNA is TGTGCCAGCAGCCCCGGGACTGCCCTAAGGGGAAATACGCAGTATTTT. This codes for CASSPGTALRGNTQYF. Filled out from reference TRBV2 and TRBJ2-3, the complete variable domain reads EPEVTQTPSHQVTQMGQEVILRCVPISNHLYFYWYRQILGQKVEFLVSFYNNEISEKSEIFDDQFSVERPDGSNFTLKIRSTKLEDSAMYFCASSPGTALRGNTQYFGPGTRLTVL.

This chain uses TRBV25-1 with TRBJ1-6; 8 positions match TRBD1. This CDR3 region has 16 residues. CDR1 is MGHDK and CDR2 is SYGVNS in the germline V gene. V lost 3 bases to trimming and J lost 3 bases; unmatched junction nucleotides: 4. The chain's CDR3 is CASSDKQGGYNSPLHF. Written as DNA, the CDR3 is TGTGCCAGCAGTGACAAACAGGGGGGCTATAATTCACCCCTCCACTTT. The full variable domain, its missing parts supplied by reference TRBV25-1 and TRBJ1-6, is EADIYQTPRYLVIGTGKKITLECSQTMGHDKMYWYQQDPGMELHLIHYSYGVNSTEKGDLSSESTVSRIRTEHFPLTLESARPSHTSQYLCASSDKQGGYNSPLHFGNGTRLTVT.

Here the CDR3 reads CASSSSTGAGELFF. For the CDR3, the DNA is TGTGCCAGCAGCTCAAGCACAGGGGCCGGGGAGCTGTTTTTT. This sequence joins TRBV7-8 and TRBJ2-2, with TRBD1 identical over 7 bases. The CDR3 totals 14 residues. The V gene end was trimmed by 4 bases and the J gene end by 6 bases; junction bases not matched to a gene: 5. Looked up from germline, CDR1 is SGHVS and CDR2 is FQNEAQ. Together with reference TRBV7-8 and TRBJ2-2, the CDR3 gives the full variable domain: GAGVSQSPRYKVAKRGQDVALRCDPISGHVSLFWYQQALGQGPEFLTYFQNEAQLDKSGLPSDRFFAERPEGSVSTLKIQRTQQEDSAVYLCASSSSTGAGELFFGEGSRLTVL.

V usage is TRBV11-3 and J usage is TRBJ1-2; 7 nucleotides line up with TRBD1. V lost 2 bases, J lost 3 bases, and 3 bases stayed unmatched. CDR1 is SGHNT and CDR2 is YENEEA in the germline V gene. The CDR3 contains 14 residues. CDR3 amino acids: CASSLQGEDYGYTF. The CDR3 DNA follows: TGTGCCAGCAGCTTACAGGGGGAGGACTATGGCTACACCTTC.

J is TRBJ2-1 and V is TRBV14, with D uncertain. This CDR3 contains 9 residues. Trimming shortened V by 8 bases and J by 11 bases, and 7 bases separated the two germline ends. Germline V gene lookup returns CDR1 SGHDN and CDR2 FVKESK. CDR3 nucleotides: TGTGCCAGCGAGAGTAAGCAGTTCTTC. This gives the protein CASESKQFF.